The sequence of this TCR beta chain was determined in a study of STAT5B mutations in CD4+ large granular lymphocyte leukemia. The data were produced by immunoSEQ multiplex PCR, yet TCRdb's version contains in-frame clones alone and is incomplete. The repertoire has approximately 21,000 clones, about 79% of them found once; the top ten carry 0.42%. Notes on this clone: Its antigen is as yet unknown.

Findings and limits, study-wide: The CD4+ versus CD8+ T-LGLL clonality difference may reflect limited sample size. Patient CD4-sorted repertoires looked more clonal than healthy CD4+ repertoires, even without putative leukemic clones.

This clonotype was sampled from a human donor in good health. Input material: CD4+ T cells from blood buffy coats.

CDR3: CASSITSYNEQFF. The CDR3 DNA reads as TGTGCCAGTAGTATAACCTCCTACAATGAGCAGTTCTTC. The J gene is TRBJ2-1, the V gene TRBV19; D is undetermined. CDR1 is LNHDA, CDR2 SQIVND, per germline (reference sequence). The CDR3 sequence is 13 residues long. V lost 2 bases and J lost 0, with 2 bases in between. The whole variable domain, remainder taken from reference TRBV19 and TRBJ2-1, is DGGITQSPKYLFRKEGQNVTLSCEQNLNHDAMYWYRQDPGQGLRLIYYSQIVNDFQKGDIAEGYSVSREKKESFPLTVTSAQKNPTAFYLCASSITSYNEQFFGPGTRLTVL.